The 26 T cell receptor beta chains reported below all come from one sample, sequenced in a study of OX40 agonist ivuxolimab in advanced cancers. Assay: immunoSEQ multiplex PCR; the TCRdb copy retains only in-frame clones and omits some. The sample includes about 83,000 clones, approximately 84% of them seen just once. The specimen was CD4+ or CD8+ T cells sorted from blood, collected in a trial of the OX40 agonist ivuxolimab. These receptors originate from an adult with an advanced solid tumor such as melanoma, head and neck, liver or kidney cancer.

V usage is TRBV9 and J usage is TRBJ2-5; 8 bases match TRBD1. The CDR3 extends over 15 amino acids. The germline V gene encodes CDR1 SGDLS and CDR2 YYNGEE. With V trimmed by 0 bases and J by 11 bases, 12 bases remained unmatched. This chain's CDR3 is CASSVAADRVEEQYF. In DNA, the CDR3 is TGTGCCAGCAGCGTAGCCGCGGACAGGGTAGAAGAGCAGTACTTC.

The chain links TRBV11-2 to TRBJ2-5; unclear D gene. Germline CDR1 and CDR2: SGHAT and FQNNGV. V dropped 3 bases and J dropped 2 bases, with 7 bases sitting between them. This CDR3 contains 13 residues. CDR3 protein: CASSLRNQETQYF. CDR3 DNA: TGTGCCAGCAGCTTGCGGAATCAAGAGACCCAGTACTTC.

This clone was recorded once. Within the sample, other DNA sequences also encode this same CDR3. This rearrangement joins TRBV6-5 to TRBJ1-3, with D hard to call. Germline V gene lookup returns CDR1 MNHEY and CDR2 SVGAGI. CDR3 size: 14 residues. V lost 2 bases and J 0 bases, leaving 5 bases between the germline ends. The CDR3 sequence: CASSYGGSGNTIYF. In nucleotides, the CDR3 is TGTGCCAGCAGTTACGGCGGCTCTGGAAACACCATATATTTT.

The chain has TRBV9 and TRBJ2-5; TRBD1 or TRBD2 may be the D gene (6 bases each). The CDR3 consists of 15 residues. Trimming pared 0 bases from V and 5 bases from J, leaving 14 bases between. Germline CDR1 and CDR2: SGDLS and YYNGEE. The CDR3 region has the DNA TGTGCCAGCAGCGTAGTTGGAGGGCAGGGGGAGACCCAGTACTTC. This translates into CASSVVGGQGETQYF.

As regards this clone: This specimen includes other DNA sequences encoding the same CDR3. J is TRBJ2-7 and V is TRBV5-1; a weak D match, TRBD1 (5 bases). There are 14 residues in the CDR3. Germline CDR1 is SGHRS and CDR2 is YFSETQ. V was pared by 0 bases and J by 2 bases, with 9 bases between. CDR3: CASSLGQGPYEQYF. The DNA of the CDR3 is TGCGCCAGCAGCTTGGGGCAGGGCCCCTACGAGCAGTACTTC.

This clone was found once. The chain carries TRBV19 and TRBJ2-3, with 9 bases fitting TRBD2. The CDR3 runs 13 residues. Unmatched junction bases numbered 9, after V lost 8 bases and J lost 9 bases. Germline V lookup: CDR1 LNHDA, CDR2 SQIVND (reference sequence). The CDR3 is CASQVAGAGTQYF. The DNA for the CDR3 is TGTGCCAGTCAGGTAGCGGGAGCAGGGACGCAGTATTTT.

The chain recombines TRBV5-1 with TRBJ2-3, with unresolved D. Trimming cost V 1 base and J 4 bases, with 4 bases left between them. Germline V gene lookup returns CDR1 SGHRS and CDR2 YFSETQ. The CDR3 totals 12 residues. The CDR3 spells CASSLRADTQYF. DNA of the CDR3: TGCGCCAGCAGCTTGCGAGCAGATACGCAGTATTTT.

The chain joins TRBV2 to TRBJ2-7; the match to TRBD1 covers 7 bases. CDR1 and CDR2 from the germline V gene are SNHLY and FYNNEI. The CDR3 contains 13 residues. After removal of 8 bases from V and 3 bases from J, the junction contained 7 bases not matched to a gene. CDR3: CASARDRLYEQYF. CDR3 coding DNA: TGTGCCAGCGCTAGGGACAGACTCTACGAGCAGTACTTC.

There are a few counts of this clone. The chain carries TRBV11-2 and TRBJ2-3; D is unclear. The germline gives CDR1 SGHAT, CDR2 FQNNGV. V was cut by 2 bases and J by 2 bases, with 11 bases left in between. The CDR3 extends over 15 amino acids. This chain's CDR3 is CASSLIWSLTDTQYF. In nucleotides, the CDR3 is TGTGCCAGCAGCTTAATCTGGAGCCTCACAGATACGCAGTATTTT. The variable domain in full, with the rest retrieved from reference TRBV11-2 and TRBJ2-3, is EAGVAQSPRYKIIEKRQSVAFWCNPISGHATLYWYQQILGQGPKLLIQFQNNGVVDDSQLPKDRFSAERLKGVDSTLKIQPAKLEDSAVYLCASSLIWSLTDTQYFGPGTRLTVL.

V is TRBV27 and J is TRBJ2-1; D possibly corresponds to TRBD1 (6 bases). The V end was cut by 1 base, the J end by 5 bases, with 9 bases between. Germline CDR1 and CDR2: MNHEY and SMNVEV (reference sequence). The CDR3 is 14 residues long. CDR3 DNA: TGTGCCAGCAGTTTATACAGGGCCCACAATGAGCAGTTCTTC. It translates to CASSLYRAHNEQFF.

V and J are TRBV11-1 and TRBJ1-2; a possible D gene is TRBD1 (5 bases). The CDR3 sequence is 15 residues long. V dropped 1 base and J dropped 6 bases, with 15 bases sitting between them. Germline CDR1 is SGHAT and CDR2 is FQDESV (reference sequence). The CDR3 DNA reads as TGTGCCAGCAGCTTAGAGGTCAACAGGCCTAATGGCTACACCTTC. Translated: CASSLEVNRPNGYTF.

This clone was seen only a few times. The V gene is TRBV7-2, the J gene TRBJ1-1, with D unresolved. The CDR3 loop spans 13 amino acids. V was pared by 1 base and J by 1 base, with 4 bases between. Per the germline V gene, CDR1 is SGHTA and CDR2 is FQGNSA. As DNA, the CDR3 is TGTGCCAGCAGCTTAGGACAGAACACTGAAGCTTTCTTT. It is translated as CASSLGQNTEAFF.

The chain is built from TRBV7-9 and TRBJ2-3; 15 nucleotides align to TRBD2. Losses at the gene ends were 5 bases for V and 6 bases for J; bases not matched to a gene: 3. This CDR3 has 15 amino acids. The germline CDR1 and CDR2 sequences are SEHNR and FQNEAQ (reference sequence). CDR3 DNA: TGTGCCAGCAGCCAGGGGACTAGCGGGGGGGATACGCAGTATTTT. It yields the protein CASSQGTSGGDTQYF.

The V call is TRBV18, the J call TRBJ2-2; 11 bases match TRBD1. Per germline, CDR1 KGHSH and CDR2 LQKENI. The V gene end was trimmed by 2 bases and the J gene end by 6 bases; junction bases not matched to a gene: 8. The CDR3 totals 17 residues. CDR3 residues: CASSPIFGQGAAGELFF. In DNA, the CDR3 is TGTGCCAGCTCACCAATATTCGGACAGGGGGCGGCCGGGGAGCTGTTTTTT.

V usage is TRBV6-5 and J usage is TRBJ1-1, with no clear D. CDR3 length equals 14 residues. Germline assignment: CDR1 MNHEY and CDR2 SVGAGI. Trimming took off 5 bases at V and 0 bases at J, with 10 bases between the two ends. DNA for the CDR3: TGTGCCAGCAGTCGTATCAGGTTGAACACTGAAGCTTTCTTT. Its protein is CASSRIRLNTEAFF.

The chain carries TRBV27 and TRBJ1-2; D uncertain. The germline V gene encodes CDR1 MNHEY and CDR2 SMNVEV (reference sequence). Trimming pared 10 bases from V and 7 bases from J, leaving 19 bases between. The CDR3 has 13 residues. CDR3 protein: CATPKLLPGGYTF. The CDR3, as DNA: TGTGCCACCCCCAAGCTCCTACCCGGTGGCTACACCTTC.

This chain links TRBV19 with TRBJ1-5; 8 bases agree with TRBD1. CDR1 is LNHDA and CDR2 is SQIVND in the germline V gene (reference sequence). With 4 bases clipped from V and 4 bases from J, the junction kept 3 bases outside the gene matches. This CDR3 has 14 amino acids. The CDR3 DNA is TGTGCCAGTAGTACTACAGGGGGAAATCAGCCCCAGCATTTT. Its translation is CASSTTGGNQPQHF.

V and J are TRBV6-4 and TRBJ2-1; the D is unclear. Germline lookup yields CDR1 MRHNA and CDR2 SNTAGT. V was trimmed by 4 bases and J by 2 bases, leaving 15 bases between them. This CDR3 is built from 16 residues. The CDR3 is CASSVGYHRAYNEQFF. CDR3 nucleotide sequence: TGTGCCAGCAGTGTGGGTTATCATCGGGCCTACAATGAGCAGTTCTTC.

V and J are TRBV7-6 and TRBJ2-1, with D uncertain. The germline V gene encodes CDR1 SGHVS and CDR2 FNYEAQ. CDR3 length: 14 residues. The V end was cut by 0 bases, the J end by 7 bases, with 10 bases between. CDR3 nucleotides: TGTGCCAGCAGCTTAGCGGGCAGTGTGAATGAGCAGTTCTTC. Translating gives CASSLAGSVNEQFF.

V is TRBV11-2 and J is TRBJ2-6, with D unclear. CDR1 and CDR2 from the germline V gene are SGHAT and FQNNGV. The V end was cut by 1 base, the J end by 0 bases, with 4 bases between. The CDR3 covers 15 residues. DNA of the CDR3: TGTGCCAGCAGCTTAGCCATCTCTGGGGCCAACGTCCTGACTTTC. This translates into CASSLAISGANVLTF.

Here the CDR3 DNA reads TGTGCCTGGAGCCTGGGCCGACCCCTCCACTTT. It yields the protein CAWSLGRPLHF. The chain is built from TRBV30 and TRBJ1-6; D remains unclear. Deletions cut 3 bases from V and 12 bases from J, with 9 bases between. The germline gives CDR1 GTSNPN, CDR2 SVGIG (reference sequence). This CDR3 is built from 11 residues. The full variable domain, in which reference TRBV30 and TRBJ1-6 provide the parts outside the CDR3, is SQTIHQWPATLVQPVGSPLSLECTVEGTSNPNLYWYRQAAGRGLQLLFYSVGIGQISSEVPQNLSASRPQDRQFILSSKKLLLSDSGFYLCAWSLGRPLHFGNGTRLTVT.

The chain combines TRBV4-1 with TRBJ2-7, with D hard to call. Germline CDR1 MGHRA, CDR2 YSYEKL. CDR3 length: 15 amino acids. V was shortened by 1 base and J by 0 bases, with 10 bases between the two germline ends. The CDR3 sequence is CASSQAALSSYEQYF. CDR3 DNA: TGCGCCAGCAGCCAAGCGGCTCTGAGCTCCTACGAGCAGTACTTC.

CDR3 bases: TGTGCCAGCAGCTTACCAATCGCGGAGTTTTATGGCTACACCTTC. It is translated as CASSLPIAEFYGYTF. The chain couples TRBV7-2 to TRBJ1-2; D gene unclear. V dropped 2 bases and J dropped 5 bases, with 15 bases sitting between them. CDR3 length: 15 residues. Germline lookup yields CDR1 SGHTA and CDR2 FQGNSA.

Comment on this clone: A read error may account for a junction end that differs from germline. The rearrangement links TRBV7-2 to TRBJ1-2, with D perhaps matching TRBD1 (5 bases). The CDR3 covers 11 residues. Looked up from germline, CDR1 is SGHTA and CDR2 is FQGNSA. CDR3 in DNA: TGTGCCAGCAGCTTAGCCGGGACTTTCTCCTTC. Its protein is CASSLAGTFSF.

This chain links TRBV11-3 with TRBJ2-2, with D unresolved. The CDR3 totals 13 residues. The germline CDR1 and CDR2 sequences are SGHNT and YENEEA. The germline V and J ends were trimmed by 1 base and 5 bases, with 5 bases remaining between them. For the CDR3, the DNA is TGTGCCAGCAGCTTAGGCGCTACCGGGGAGCTGTTTTTT. Translating it yields CASSLGATGELFF.

V is TRBV7-9 and J is TRBJ2-4; TRBD2 might be the D (6 bases). CDR1 is SEHNR, CDR2 FQNEAQ, per germline (reference sequence). The CDR3 loop spans 13 amino acids. The germline V and J ends were trimmed by 0 bases and 6 bases, with 6 bases remaining between them. The CDR3 protein is CASSLAGGNIQYF. The DNA for the CDR3 is TGTGCCAGCAGCTTAGCGGGGGGAAACATTCAGTACTTC.